This TCR beta chain came from a study of CD8 T cells in ankylosing spondylitis. Overall study findings and caveats: Certain motif variants had earlier been reported in reactive arthritis synovial fluid and blood. Several highly homologous variants made up a TCR beta motif that seemed to typify ankylosing spondylitis blood.

Library preparation for TCR beta used quantitative 5'-RACE with molecular barcodes. TCRdb re-derived calls from the 5' RACE reads in MiXCR, one entry per CDR3 protein. The sample carries about 240,000 distinct CDR3 sequences, roughly 8.6% recorded once. This clonotype showed up many times. Its antigen is unidentified. Germline is not matched at one junction end, which may reflect a read error. Material for sequencing was blood, either unsorted or a sorted T cell fraction (not recorded which). This TCR was sampled from a male donor with ankylosing spondylitis or in good health (not recorded which).

CDR3 bases: TGTGCTAGCAGCTTGGGGACTAGCGGCACCGGGGAGCTGTTTTTT. This sequence encodes CASSLGTSGTGELFF. This chain joins TRBV7-7 and TRBJ2-2; 11 bases match TRBD2. Germline values: CDR1 SSHAT, CDR2 FNYEAQ (reference sequence). This CDR3 has 15 amino acids.